This T cell receptor beta chain was captured in a study of cytomegalovirus exposure and HLA in healthy donors. The CDR3 has 15 residues. CDR1 and CDR2 (germline): SEHNR, FQNEAQ (reference sequence). Trimming cost V 2 bases and J 5 bases; bases outside gene matches: 7. 60 Vbeta and 13 Jbeta primers were used in PCR. The protocol was immunoSEQ multiplex PCR, while the TCRdb copy is restricted to in-frame clones and leaves out a portion. This specimen shows approximately 100,000 clones; the ten leading clones hold 0.45% to 0.6%. The TCR was taken from a man in his fifties in good health and CMV-seronegative. The sequencing input was PBMCs. This chain uses TRBV7-9 with TRBJ1-1; TRBD1 matches at 8 bases. CDR3 region: CASSLPRTGPTEAFF. The CDR3 region has the DNA TGTGCCAGCAGCTTACCCCGGACAGGGCCGACTGAAGCTTTCTTT.